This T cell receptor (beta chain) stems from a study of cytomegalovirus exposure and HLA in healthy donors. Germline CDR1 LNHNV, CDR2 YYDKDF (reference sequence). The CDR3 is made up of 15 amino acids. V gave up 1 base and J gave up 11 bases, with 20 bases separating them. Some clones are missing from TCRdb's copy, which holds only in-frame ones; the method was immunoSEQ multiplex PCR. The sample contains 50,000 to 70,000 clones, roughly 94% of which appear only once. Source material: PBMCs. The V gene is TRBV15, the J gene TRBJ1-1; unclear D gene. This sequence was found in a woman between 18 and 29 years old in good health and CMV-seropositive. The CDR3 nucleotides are TGTGCCACCAGCAGAGTGGCGGGTTTGGGTGGCTGGGCTTTCTTT. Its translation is CATSRVAGLGGWAFF.